Shown below are 32 T cell receptor beta chains from a single sample sequenced in a study of T cell changes during pregnancy in multiple sclerosis. Clones were sequenced by immunoSEQ multiplex PCR, and TCRdb holds only the in-frame ones, with some missing. The data hold about 36,000 clones, with 85% to 95% observed a single time. The sample taken for sequencing was PBMCs (not recorded whether the cells were cultured). The receptors derive from a female donor with multiple sclerosis, enrolled in a pregnancy study.

J is TRBJ2-1 and V is TRBV19; no firm D call. Trimming removed 10 bases from V and 8 bases from J, with 24 bases in between. The CDR3 totals 15 residues. The germline V gene has CDR1 LNHDA and CDR2 SQIVND (reference sequence). CDR3: CATSRNWDSRDEQFF. In DNA form, the CDR3 reads TGTGCCACCTCCCGGAATTGGGATAGCCGCGATGAGCAGTTCTTC.

This chain links TRBV25-1 with TRBJ1-1, with a tentative D call TRBD1 (6 bases). V was pared by 1 base and J by 5 bases, with 17 bases between. The V gene's germline CDR1 is MGHDK and CDR2 SYGVNS. The CDR3 contains 16 residues. The CDR3: CASSEFTGYGRTEAFF. The CDR3 nucleotides are TGTGCCAGCAGTGAATTCACAGGGTATGGTCGGACTGAAGCTTTCTTT.

The rearrangement joins TRBV6-5 to TRBJ1-2; D gene uncertain. The germline V gene encodes CDR1 MNHEY and CDR2 SVGAGI. V dropped 4 bases and J dropped 7 bases, with 7 bases sitting between them. The CDR3 covers 11 residues. For the CDR3, the DNA is TGTGCCAGCAGTTCAACATCTGGCTACACCTTC. Its protein product is CASSSTSGYTF.

V and J are TRBV6-5 and TRBJ2-7; 8 bases map to TRBD2. V lost 3 bases to trimming and J lost 0 bases; unmatched junction nucleotides: 4. The CDR3 has 15 residues. Germline values: CDR1 MNHEY, CDR2 SVGAGI. The CDR3 bases are TGTGCCAGCAGTTATGACCGGGAGGGCTCCTACGAGCAGTACTTC. Amino acids: CASSYDREGSYEQYF.

The CDR3 sequence is CASSFASSYEQYF. CDR3 DNA sequence: TGTGCCAGCAGCTTTGCCAGCTCCTACGAGCAGTACTTC. The genes are TRBV5-4 and TRBJ2-7; D not certain. CDR1 is SGHNT and CDR2 is YYREEE in the germline V gene (reference sequence). The CDR3 consists of 13 residues. Trimming removed 2 bases at V and 0 bases at J, with 6 bases between. Full variable domain (rest looked up from reference TRBV5-4 and TRBJ2-7): ETGVTQSPTHLIKTRGQQVTLRCSSQSGHNTVSWYQQALGQGPQFIFQYYREEENGRGNFPPRFSGLQFPNYSSELNVNALELDDSALYLCASSFASSYEQYFGPGTRLTVT.

The chain carries TRBV2 and TRBJ2-7; TRBD1 matches 12 bases. The CDR3 covers 16 residues. V dropped 6 bases and J dropped 3; count of bases not matched to a gene: 9. Germline CDR1 is SNHLY and CDR2 is FYNNEI. CDR3 sequence: CASSATGTGGFYEQYF. The CDR3 DNA reads TGTGCCAGCAGCGCAACAGGGACAGGGGGCTTCTACGAGCAGTACTTC.

As regards this clone: At one of its ends the junction is not consistent with the germline gene, which may arise from a read error. The V call is TRBV6-1, the J call TRBJ1-1; D is undetermined. Per germline, CDR1 MNHNS and CDR2 SASEGT. The CDR3 extends over 14 amino acids. The CDR3 is CASREGRGSTEAFF. For the CDR3, the DNA is TGTGCCAGCAGGGAAGGTCGGGGAAGCACTGAAGCTTTCTTT.

The chain uses TRBV11-2 and TRBJ1-1; the D gene is possibly TRBD1 (5 bases). The CDR3 spans 14 residues. Trimming shortened V by 0 bases and J by 4 bases, and 9 bases separated the two germline ends. Germline CDR1 reads SGHAT; CDR2 reads FQNNGV. The CDR3 loop reads CASSLDQGGTEAFF. The CDR3 nucleotides read TGTGCCAGCAGCTTAGATCAGGGCGGCACTGAAGCTTTCTTT. The entire variable domain, with the rest obtained from reference TRBV11-2 and TRBJ1-1, is as follows: EAGVAQSPRYKIIEKRQSVAFWCNPISGHATLYWYQQILGQGPKLLIQFQNNGVVDDSQLPKDRFSAERLKGVDSTLKIQPAKLEDSAVYLCASSLDQGGTEAFFGQGTRLTVV.

For the CDR3, the DNA is TGTGCCAGCAGCGACCACGGTGGGGTGGATGAGCAGTTCTTC. This codes for CASSDHGGVDEQFF. The rearrangement joins TRBV9 to TRBJ2-1; D unclear. Germline lookup yields CDR1 SGDLS and CDR2 YYNGEE. This CDR3 region has 14 residues. V lost 3 bases to trimming and J lost 8 bases, with 15 bases between them.

V gene TRBV19 combines with J gene TRBJ2-2; 8 bases match TRBD1. With V trimmed by 5 bases and J by 3 bases, 2 bases remained unmatched. The CDR3 sequence is 14 residues long. CDR1 is LNHDA and CDR2 is SQIVND in the germline V gene (reference sequence). CDR3 sequence reads: CASSQGADTGELFF. CDR3 coding DNA: TGTGCCAGTAGTCAGGGGGCGGACACCGGGGAGCTGTTTTTT.

This sequence joins TRBV7-9 and TRBJ2-5; 8 bases line up with TRBD1. V gave up 3 bases and J gave up 4 bases; unmatched junction bases: 1. The CDR3 contains 13 residues. CDR1 and CDR2 from the germline V gene are SEHNR and FQNEAQ (reference sequence). In DNA form, the CDR3 reads TGTGCCAGCAGCTTCACAGGGGGAGAGACCCAGTACTTC. Translating gives CASSFTGGETQYF.

CDR3 in DNA: TGCGCCAGCAGCCCCCTCGTCGGGTACGAGCAGTACTTC. Translation: CASSPLVGYEQYF. The chain has TRBV5-1 and TRBJ2-7; D remains ambiguous. This CDR3 is 13 amino acids long. Germline V lookup: CDR1 SGHRS, CDR2 YFSETQ. The ends were cut back, 4 bases at V and 4 bases at J, with 12 bases in the middle. Full variable domain (outside the CDR3, taken from reference TRBV5-1 and TRBJ2-7): KAGVTQTPRYLIKTRGQQVTLSCSPISGHRSVSWYQQTPGQGLQFLFEYFSETQRNKGNFPGRFSGRQFSNSRSEMNVSTLELGDSALYLCASSPLVGYEQYFGPGTRLTVT.

This clone was recorded once. V usage is TRBV30 and J usage is TRBJ2-7; no clear D. The germline V gene encodes CDR1 GTSNPN and CDR2 SVGIG (reference sequence). There are 13 residues in the CDR3. The germline V and J ends were trimmed by 2 bases and 0 bases, with 8 bases remaining between them. In DNA, the CDR3 is TGTGCCTGGAGTATGGGAAGCTCCTACGAGCAGTACTTC. Its translation is CAWSMGSSYEQYF.

In this sample, this clone turned up a few times. This chain joins TRBV30 and TRBJ1-1, with D unclear. Germline V gene lookup returns CDR1 GTSNPN and CDR2 SVGIG (reference sequence). The CDR3 contains 12 residues. Trimming took off 2 bases at V and 1 base at J, with 5 bases between the two ends. DNA of the CDR3: TGTGCCTGGAGTAGGCAGAACACTGAAGCTTTCTTT. Translation gives CAWSRQNTEAFF.

This clone was seen a single time. The chain carries TRBV5-1 and TRBJ1-5; the D gene is possibly TRBD1 (5 bases). V was shortened by 0 bases and J by 2 bases, with 9 bases between the two germline ends. CDR1 and CDR2 from the germline V gene are SGHRS and YFSETQ. The CDR3 loop spans 15 amino acids. In DNA form, the CDR3 reads TGCGCCAGCAGCTTGGACGGGGGGGGCAATCAGCCCCAGCATTTT. Its protein product is CASSLDGGGNQPQHF.

V is TRBV7-6 and J is TRBJ1-5; 7 bases align to TRBD1. The germline V gene has CDR1 SGHVS and CDR2 FNYEAQ. The CDR3 is 16 amino acids. V gave up 5 bases and J gave up 4 bases; unmatched junction bases: 11. CDR3 amino acids: CASSVNRGNENQPQHF. The CDR3, as DNA: TGTGCCAGCAGCGTCAACAGGGGTAATGAGAATCAGCCCCAGCATTTT.

The chain carries TRBV6-6 and TRBJ2-2; D not resolved. Germline lookup yields CDR1 MNHNY and CDR2 SVGAGI (reference sequence). V was pared by 6 bases and J by 7 bases, with 15 bases between. The CDR3 contains 14 residues. In DNA form, the CDR3 reads TGTGCCAGCAGGGGCAGCGCCTCCCTCGGGGAGCTGTTTTTT. It codes for CASRGSASLGELFF.

The chain is built from TRBV11-1 and TRBJ2-5; D not resolved. The CDR3 spans 13 residues. Germline-derived CDR1 and CDR2 are SGHAT and FQDESV (reference sequence). The V gene lost 2 bases and the J gene lost 3 bases, with 7 bases spanning the gap. CDR3 sequence: CASSLSREETQYF. CDR3 nucleotides: TGTGCCAGCAGCTTATCCCGGGAAGAGACCCAGTACTTC.

The rearrangement uses TRBV5-1 and TRBJ2-1; no clear D gene. The CDR3 runs 13 residues. The V end lost 4 bases, the J end lost 9 bases, and 14 bases lay between the germline ends. The germline gives CDR1 SGHRS, CDR2 YFSETQ. The CDR3 region has the DNA TGCGCCAGCAGCCTACGAGGAAGTTTTGAGCAGTTCTTC. This gives the protein CASSLRGSFEQFF.

This clone was seen once. J is TRBJ2-7 and V is TRBV30; D remains unclear. Germline V CDR1 and CDR2: GTSNPN, SVGIG (reference sequence). This CDR3 is 14 amino acids long. V lost 1 base and J 3 bases, leaving 13 bases between the germline ends. The CDR3 bases are TGTGCCTGGAGTGAACGGGTCGCTAGCTACGAGCAGTACTTC. The encoded protein is CAWSERVASYEQYF.

V is TRBV19 and J is TRBJ1-1, with D unresolved. Germline V CDR1 and CDR2: LNHDA, SQIVND (reference sequence). The germline V and J ends were trimmed by 3 bases and 1 base, with 9 bases remaining between them. CDR3 length equals 14 residues. The CDR3 loop is CASSIQISNTEAFF. CDR3 DNA sequence: TGTGCCAGTAGTATTCAGATATCGAACACTGAAGCTTTCTTT.

The chain recombines TRBV11-3 with TRBJ2-3; D is uncertain. The V and J ends lost 3 bases and 2 bases respectively, with 12 bases between them. CDR1 SGHNT and CDR2 YENEEA come from the germline V gene. This CDR3 region has 15 residues. CDR3 DNA sequence: TGTGCCAGCAGCTTTGGTGTGGGGTACACAGATACGCAGTATTTT. Protein product: CASSFGVGYTDTQYF.

V and J are TRBV7-6 and TRBJ1-5; 7 bases are a match to TRBD1. CDR3 size: 13 residues. Unmatched junction bases numbered 2, after V lost 5 bases and J lost 4 bases. The germline CDR1 and CDR2 sequences are SGHVS and FNYEAQ. CDR3 DNA: TGTGCCAGCAGCACAGGGGTGAATCAGCCCCAGCATTTT. It specifies CASSTGVNQPQHF.

This rearrangement joins TRBV2 to TRBJ2-1, with D perhaps matching TRBD2 (5 bases). The CDR3 has 15 amino acids. The V end lost 10 bases, the J end lost 0 bases, and 16 bases lay between the germline ends. The germline V gene encodes CDR1 SNHLY and CDR2 FYNNEI. CDR3 in amino acids: CATKRTGSSYNEQFF. The DNA for the CDR3 is TGTGCCACCAAACGGACTGGTAGCTCCTACAATGAGCAGTTCTTC.

The table lists this clone with a count of one. The V call is TRBV30, the J call TRBJ1-1, with TRBD1 matching 7 bases. There are 15 residues in the CDR3. In germline, CDR1 is GTSNPN, CDR2 SVGIG (reference sequence). With 4 bases clipped from V and 5 bases from J, the junction kept 13 bases outside the gene matches. The CDR3 coding sequence is TGTGCCTGGACGCCCAGGTGGGGGACAGTTACTGAAGCTTTCTTT. This codes for CAWTPRWGTVTEAFF.

The chain uses TRBV5-6 and TRBJ1-4; TRBD1 agrees at 7 bases. Germline CDR1 and CDR2: SGHDT and YYEEEE. This CDR3 has 15 amino acids. J was trimmed by 2 bases and V by 5 bases; bases with no gene match: 6. CDR3 nucleotide sequence: TGTGCCAGCAGTTTGTACAGGGGCACTAATGAAAAACTGTTTTTT. Its translation is CASSLYRGTNEKLFF.

The CDR3 DNA reads as TGTGCCAGCAGTCCCGGGACAGGGAACACTGAAGCTTTCTTT. Amino acids: CASSPGTGNTEAFF. J is TRBJ1-1 and V is TRBV27; TRBD1 agrees at 8 bases. This CDR3 spans 14 amino acids. CDR1 and CDR2 (germline): MNHEY, SMNVEV (reference sequence). Unmatched junction bases numbered 3, after V lost 5 bases and J lost 1 base.

The CDR3 sequence: CSARETGGSGYTF. Here the CDR3 DNA reads TGCAGCGCTCGGGAGACAGGGGGTTCTGGCTACACCTTC. The rearrangement joins TRBV29-1 to TRBJ1-2, with 9 bases that match TRBD1. This CDR3 contains 13 residues. The germline V gene has CDR1 SQVTM and CDR2 ANQGSEA. V trimming: 7 bases; J trimming: 7 bases; junction bases outside the gene matches: 10.

This chain uses TRBV10-2 with TRBJ1-1, with D unclear. The germline V gene has CDR1 WSHSY and CDR2 SAAADI. The V gene lost 8 bases and the J gene lost 6 bases, with 13 bases spanning the gap. This CDR3 has 12 residues. The CDR3 protein is CASRPPGAEAFF. The CDR3 DNA is TGCGCCAGCCGCCCGCCCGGAGCTGAAGCTTTCTTT.

This chain uses TRBV5-1 with TRBJ1-4, with 9 bases fitting TRBD1. V gave up 2 bases and J gave up 4 bases; unmatched junction bases: 3. The length of the CDR3 is 15 residues. Germline V lookup: CDR1 SGHRS, CDR2 YFSETQ. CDR3 in DNA: TGCGCCAGCAGCTTCGGACAGGGGAGTAATGAAAAACTGTTTTTT. Translating gives CASSFGQGSNEKLFF. Filled out from reference TRBV5-1 and TRBJ1-4, the complete variable domain reads KAGVTQTPRYLIKTRGQQVTLSCSPISGHRSVSWYQQTPGQGLQFLFEYFSETQRNKGNFPGRFSGRQFSNSRSEMNVSTLELGDSALYLCASSFGQGSNEKLFFGSGTQLSVL.

This clone was seen only once. V usage is TRBV5-1 and J usage is TRBJ2-3; 8 bases are shared with TRBD2. Per the germline V gene, CDR1 is SGHRS and CDR2 is YFSETQ. J lost 5 bases, V lost 2 bases, and 10 bases had no gene match. This CDR3 has 16 residues. The CDR3 DNA is TGCGCCAGCAGCTTTTCGGGAGGGCCTCGGCAAGATACGCAGTATTTT. Translating gives CASSFSGGPRQDTQYF.

This clone showed up just once. The chain carries TRBV9 and TRBJ2-7; D is ambiguous. V lost 3 bases, J lost 5 bases, and 9 bases lay in between. Germline lookup yields CDR1 SGDLS and CDR2 YYNGEE. The CDR3 sequence is 12 residues long. The CDR3 coding sequence is TGTGCCAGCAGCGGCACCTCGGACGAGCAGTACTTC. It codes for CASSGTSDEQYF.